This passage covers 28 T cell receptor beta chains from one sample sequenced in a study of early T cells in non-severe SARS-CoV-2 infection. From the 5' RACE reads, TCRdb called clonotypes with MiXCR, one entry per CDR3 protein. The sample lists 65,000 to 85,000 distinct CDR3 sequences, 11% occurring once. The sequenced material came from whole blood. These receptors were taken from an adult who was a healthcare worker with PCR-confirmed SARS-CoV-2 infection or an uninfected control (not recorded which).

This clonotype has a handful of counts. The rearrangement joins TRBV7-6 to TRBJ2-3; D ambiguous. Trimming pared 4 bases from V and 1 base from J, leaving 3 bases between. The germline gives CDR1 SGHVS, CDR2 FNYEAQ. There are 12 residues in the CDR3. CDR3 loop: CASSSRTDTQYF. The CDR3 nucleotides are TGTGCCAGCAGCTCCCGCACAGATACGCAGTATTTT.

This clonotype appeared many times. This CDR3 reads CASSFPGGSGELFF. The CDR3 nucleotides read TGTGCCAGCAGTTTCCCAGGGGGCTCCGGGGAGCTGTTTTTT. The J gene is TRBJ2-2, the V gene TRBV6-6; 8 bases map to TRBD1. CDR1 is MNHNY, CDR2 SVGAGI, per germline (reference sequence). V gave up 4 bases and J gave up 6 bases; unmatched junction bases: 4. The CDR3 runs to 14 residues.

This clonotype was observed at least ten times. V gene TRBV5-6 combines with J gene TRBJ2-1; perhaps TRBD2 as D (5 bases). Between the trimmed V and J ends, which lost 1 base and 0 bases, there was a span of 8 bases. The CDR3 consists of 15 residues. From germline, CDR1 is SGHDT and CDR2 YYEEEE. The CDR3 DNA reads as TGTGCCAGCAGCTTGTCGGCGGGCTCCTACAATGAGCAGTTCTTC. It yields the protein CASSLSAGSYNEQFF.

At least ten counts were recorded for this clonotype. The chain links TRBV6-5 to TRBJ2-1; weak D call: TRBD2 (7 bases). Germline V gene sequence: CDR1 MNHEY, CDR2 SVGAGI. The CDR3 has 16 amino acids. Trimming pared 0 bases from V and 3 bases from J, leaving 12 bases between. CDR3 in DNA: TGTGCCAGCAGTTACTCAGGCGGGGGCAACTACAATGAGCAGTTCTTC. Translating it yields CASSYSGGGNYNEQFF.

This clonotype was counted between two and nine times. The chain couples TRBV12-3 or TRBV12-4 to TRBJ1-3; perhaps TRBD1 as D (5 bases). V was cut by 4 bases and J by 0 bases, with 10 bases left in between. The CDR3 runs 15 residues. CDR3 sequence: CASSSRELSGNTIYF. The CDR3 region has the DNA TGTGCCAGCAGTTCCAGGGAGCTCTCTGGAAACACCATATATTTT.

There are many counts of this clonotype. This sequence joins TRBV27 and TRBJ2-7, with D unresolved. CDR3 size: 13 residues. V gave up 5 bases and J gave up 3 bases, with 11 bases separating them. Germline-derived CDR1 and CDR2 are MNHEY and SMNVEV (reference sequence). The CDR3 DNA reads as TGTGCCAGCAGTATTGGACCTAACTACGAGCAGTACTTC. Its translation is CASSIGPNYEQYF.

The table lists this clonotype with a few counts. The chain links TRBV12-3 or TRBV12-4 to TRBJ2-7; tentatively, D is TRBD2 (6 bases). The CDR3 has 14 amino acids. The V end was cut by 1 base, the J end by 4 bases, with 11 bases between. CDR3 sequence reads: CASSLGVEGYEQYF. CDR3 DNA sequence: TGTGCCAGCAGTTTAGGAGTGGAGGGATACGAGCAGTACTTC.

The table lists this clonotype with a count of one. The V call is TRBV2, the J call TRBJ2-5, with D unclear. The ends were cut back, 6 bases at V and 5 bases at J, with 7 bases in the middle. Per the germline V gene, CDR1 is SNHLY and CDR2 is FYNNEI. This CDR3 spans 11 amino acids. The CDR3 is CASRLQETQYF. In DNA form, the CDR3 reads TGTGCCAGCAGACTCCAGGAGACCCAGTACTTC.

V and J are TRBV5-1 and TRBJ1-2, with unresolved D. The CDR3 runs 13 residues. V was pared by 4 bases and J by 5 bases, with 12 bases between. CDR1 SGHRS and CDR2 YFSETQ come from the germline V gene. The CDR3 sequence: CASSPERAYGYTF. In DNA form, the CDR3 reads TGCGCCAGCAGCCCAGAGAGGGCTTATGGCTACACCTTC.

This clonotype was recorded many times. The rearrangement links TRBV6-2 or TRBV6-3 to TRBJ2-2; 12 bases line up with TRBD2. CDR1 is MNHEY and CDR2 is SVGEGT in the germline V gene. V shed 6 bases and J 6 bases; nucleotides not matched to a gene: 2. The CDR3 sequence is 14 residues long. Here the CDR3 reads CASRRLAGAGELFF. Written as DNA, the CDR3 is TGTGCCAGCAGGCGACTAGCGGGGGCCGGGGAGCTGTTTTTT.

The chain carries TRBV7-9 and TRBJ2-1; 10 nucleotides align to TRBD2. Trimming removed 4 bases from V and 7 bases from J; junction bases left unmatched: 1. CDR1 is SEHNR and CDR2 is FQNEAQ in the germline V gene (reference sequence). The CDR3 covers 13 residues. DNA of the CDR3: TGTGCCAGCAGCTCGGGACTAGCGAATGAGCAGTTCTTC. Its translation: CASSSGLANEQFF. Supplemented by reference TRBV7-9 and TRBJ2-1, the full variable domain reads DTGVSQNPRHKITKRGQNVTFRCDPISEHNRLYWYRQTLGQGPEFLTYFQNEAQLEKSRLLSDRFSAERPKGSFSTLEIQRTEQGDSAMYLCASSSGLANEQFFGPGTRLTVL.

This clonotype was detected many times. V and J are TRBV9 and TRBJ2-2; unclear D gene. This CDR3 spans 16 amino acids. CDR1 is SGDLS, CDR2 YYNGEE, per germline. Trimming removed 4 bases at V and 4 bases at J, with 17 bases between. This CDR3 is CASSSPPGSSTGELFF. CDR3 nucleotide sequence: TGTGCCAGCAGCTCCCCGCCGGGCTCTTCCACCGGGGAGCTGTTTTTT.

This clonotype was recorded at least ten times. The chain has TRBV7-2 and TRBJ1-6; TRBD1 is a possible D gene (6 bases). Trimming stripped 5 bases from V and 6 bases from J, with 14 bases between. The CDR3 length is 15 residues. CDR1 SGHTA and CDR2 FQGNSA come from the germline V gene. The CDR3 spells CASSPARGANSPLHF. The CDR3 DNA is TGTGCCAGCAGCCCTGCCCGGGGGGCTAATTCACCCCTCCACTTT.

This clonotype was found a few times. The chain uses TRBV11-2 and TRBJ2-1; 10 bases are a match to TRBD2. CDR1 SGHAT and CDR2 FQNNGV come from the germline V gene. Trimming removed 2 bases from V and 4 bases from J; junction bases left unmatched: 8. The CDR3 contains 17 residues. The CDR3 loop is CASSLSLSGGLYNEQFF. The CDR3, as DNA: TGTGCCAGCAGCTTATCTCTTAGCGGGGGGCTTTACAATGAGCAGTTCTTC.

This clonotype was seen only a few times. This chain uses TRBV15 with TRBJ2-5; 7 positions match TRBD1. CDR1 and CDR2 (germline): LNHNV, YYDKDF (reference sequence). The CDR3 has 17 amino acids. V was pared by 4 bases and J by 5 bases, with 16 bases of the junction left unmatched. CDR3 amino acids: CATSIPNDRDNSETQYF. The CDR3 DNA reads as TGTGCCACCAGCATTCCCAACGACAGGGATAATAGTGAGACCCAGTACTTC.

This chain links TRBV19 with TRBJ1-4; D ambiguous. Trimming cost V 4 bases and J 0 bases, with 9 bases left between them. This CDR3 contains 15 residues. Germline CDR1 is LNHDA and CDR2 is SQIVND (reference sequence). CDR3 nucleotides: TGTGCCAGTAGTACCAACAGTGCAACTAATGAAAAACTGTTTTTT. As protein: CASSTNSATNEKLFF.

The chain is built from TRBV7-2 and TRBJ2-3; 8 bases are shared with TRBD2. Per the germline V gene, CDR1 is SGHTA and CDR2 is FQGNSA. The CDR3 sequence is 16 residues long. V dropped 4 bases and J dropped 2; count of bases not matched to a gene: 8. Written as DNA, the CDR3 is TGTGCCAGCAGCTCGGAGCGGGGGTTTCACACAGATACGCAGTATTTT. Translated, it gives CASSSERGFHTDTQYF.

This clonotype showed up many times. The chain employs TRBV5-5 and TRBJ2-1; the match to TRBD2 covers 7 bases. Trimming removed 4 bases from V and 7 bases from J; junction bases left unmatched: 11. CDR3 length equals 15 residues. Germline V lookup: CDR1 SGHKS, CDR2 YYEKEE (reference sequence). CDR3 nucleotides: TGTGCCAGCAGCCACCGGGACTATGGGGGGAATGAGCAGTTCTTC. Amino acid sequence: CASSHRDYGGNEQFF.

This clonotype has a count of ten or more. The chain employs TRBV2 and TRBJ2-7, with a possible D match to TRBD2 (6 bases). The CDR3 has 13 amino acids. Germline V gives CDR1 SNHLY, CDR2 FYNNEI. The ends were cut back, 3 bases at V and 4 bases at J, with 10 bases in the middle. This chain's CDR3 is CASSDGGLYEQYF. The DNA of the CDR3 is TGTGCCAGCAGTGACGGGGGACTTTACGAGCAGTACTTC.

At least ten counts were recorded for this clonotype. The gene calls are TRBV19 and TRBJ2-2; a weak D match, TRBD2 (6 bases). V lost 3 bases to trimming and J lost 8 bases, with 16 bases between them. Germline V gene lookup returns CDR1 LNHDA and CDR2 SQIVND (reference sequence). CDR3 size: 15 residues. CDR3 DNA sequence: TGTGCCAGTAGTATCGGACGGGGGAGCGTAGGGGAGCTGTTTTTT. The encoded protein is CASSIGRGSVGELFF.

This clonotype was found a few times. The rearrangement links TRBV29-1 to TRBJ1-1; 10 positions agree with TRBD1. This CDR3 spans 14 amino acids. V lost 6 bases to trimming and J lost 3 bases; unmatched junction nucleotides: 7. Per the germline V gene, CDR1 is SQVTM and CDR2 is ANQGSEA. The CDR3 loop reads CSVRQGATDTEAFF. DNA of the CDR3: TGCAGCGTAAGACAGGGGGCGACGGACACTGAAGCTTTCTTT.

This clonotype was detected only a few times. This chain uses TRBV5-1 with TRBJ2-7; 9 nucleotides agree with TRBD2. The trim removed 3 bases at V and 4 bases at J, leaving 14 bases unmatched. Germline V gene data show CDR1 as SGHRS and CDR2 as YFSETQ. CDR3 length: 17 amino acids. The CDR3 bases are TGCGCCAGCAGCTCACACGGTGGCGGCGGGAGGGCTTACGAGCAGTACTTC. Protein sequence: CASSSHGGGGRAYEQYF.

The sample holds many counts of this clonotype. The chain uses TRBV28 and TRBJ1-5, with D unresolved. CDR1 and CDR2 from the germline V gene are MDHEN and SYDVKM. The germline V and J ends were trimmed by 4 bases and 12 bases, with 13 bases remaining between them. The CDR3 has 12 residues. Here the CDR3 reads CASSSQTDNQHF. In nucleotides, the CDR3 is TGTGCCAGCAGTTCGCAAACCGACAACCAGCATTTT.

This clonotype was seen at least ten times. V and J are TRBV7-6 and TRBJ1-1; D unresolved. V was trimmed by 1 base and J by 7 bases, leaving 4 bases between them. This CDR3 has 11 amino acids. Germline lookup yields CDR1 SGHVS and CDR2 FNYEAQ. CDR3 nucleotides: TGTGCCAGCAGCTTAGATGGTGAAGCTTTCTTT. It is translated as CASSLDGEAFF.

The chain carries TRBV29-1 and TRBJ2-1; tentative D call: TRBD2 (6 bases). Germline loops: CDR1 SQVTM, CDR2 ANQGSEA. There are 17 residues in the CDR3. V was shortened by 5 bases and J by 0 bases, with 20 bases between the two germline ends. The CDR3 region has the DNA TGCAGCGTTCCCTTGTGGGGCGCGGGGAGCTCCTACAATGAGCAGTTCTTC. Amino acid sequence: CSVPLWGAGSSYNEQFF.

A few counts support this clonotype. V is TRBV11-2 and J is TRBJ2-5, with 10 bases fitting TRBD2. The CDR3 is 16 amino acids. Trimming removed 5 bases from V and 5 bases from J; junction bases left unmatched: 11. CDR1 SGHAT and CDR2 FQNNGV come from the germline V gene. CDR3 coding DNA: TGTGCCAGCAGCACCCGGCTAGCGGGAGTTTTGGAGACCCAGTACTTC. This translates into CASSTRLAGVLETQYF.

This clonotype was detected only once. The junction shows a germline mismatch at one end, possibly a read error. This rearrangement joins TRBV7-9 to TRBJ2-3, with no clear D. Germline V gene data show CDR1 as SEHNR and CDR2 as FQNEAQ (reference sequence). CDR3 size: 13 residues. In DNA form, the CDR3 reads TGTGTCAGCAGCTTGGGTAGCACAGATACGCAGTATTTT. Amino acid sequence: CVSSLGSTDTQYF.

The CDR3 coding sequence is TGTGCCAGCAGCAACATGGGACTACCAGGCGCAGATACGCAGTATTTT. As protein: CASSNMGLPGADTQYF. The rearrangement links TRBV5-5 to TRBJ2-3, with 7 bases fitting TRBD2. This CDR3 comprises 16 residues. V shed 4 bases, J shed 4 bases, and the junction held 12 bases outside the gene matches. Germline CDR1 reads SGHKS; CDR2 reads YYEKEE (reference sequence).